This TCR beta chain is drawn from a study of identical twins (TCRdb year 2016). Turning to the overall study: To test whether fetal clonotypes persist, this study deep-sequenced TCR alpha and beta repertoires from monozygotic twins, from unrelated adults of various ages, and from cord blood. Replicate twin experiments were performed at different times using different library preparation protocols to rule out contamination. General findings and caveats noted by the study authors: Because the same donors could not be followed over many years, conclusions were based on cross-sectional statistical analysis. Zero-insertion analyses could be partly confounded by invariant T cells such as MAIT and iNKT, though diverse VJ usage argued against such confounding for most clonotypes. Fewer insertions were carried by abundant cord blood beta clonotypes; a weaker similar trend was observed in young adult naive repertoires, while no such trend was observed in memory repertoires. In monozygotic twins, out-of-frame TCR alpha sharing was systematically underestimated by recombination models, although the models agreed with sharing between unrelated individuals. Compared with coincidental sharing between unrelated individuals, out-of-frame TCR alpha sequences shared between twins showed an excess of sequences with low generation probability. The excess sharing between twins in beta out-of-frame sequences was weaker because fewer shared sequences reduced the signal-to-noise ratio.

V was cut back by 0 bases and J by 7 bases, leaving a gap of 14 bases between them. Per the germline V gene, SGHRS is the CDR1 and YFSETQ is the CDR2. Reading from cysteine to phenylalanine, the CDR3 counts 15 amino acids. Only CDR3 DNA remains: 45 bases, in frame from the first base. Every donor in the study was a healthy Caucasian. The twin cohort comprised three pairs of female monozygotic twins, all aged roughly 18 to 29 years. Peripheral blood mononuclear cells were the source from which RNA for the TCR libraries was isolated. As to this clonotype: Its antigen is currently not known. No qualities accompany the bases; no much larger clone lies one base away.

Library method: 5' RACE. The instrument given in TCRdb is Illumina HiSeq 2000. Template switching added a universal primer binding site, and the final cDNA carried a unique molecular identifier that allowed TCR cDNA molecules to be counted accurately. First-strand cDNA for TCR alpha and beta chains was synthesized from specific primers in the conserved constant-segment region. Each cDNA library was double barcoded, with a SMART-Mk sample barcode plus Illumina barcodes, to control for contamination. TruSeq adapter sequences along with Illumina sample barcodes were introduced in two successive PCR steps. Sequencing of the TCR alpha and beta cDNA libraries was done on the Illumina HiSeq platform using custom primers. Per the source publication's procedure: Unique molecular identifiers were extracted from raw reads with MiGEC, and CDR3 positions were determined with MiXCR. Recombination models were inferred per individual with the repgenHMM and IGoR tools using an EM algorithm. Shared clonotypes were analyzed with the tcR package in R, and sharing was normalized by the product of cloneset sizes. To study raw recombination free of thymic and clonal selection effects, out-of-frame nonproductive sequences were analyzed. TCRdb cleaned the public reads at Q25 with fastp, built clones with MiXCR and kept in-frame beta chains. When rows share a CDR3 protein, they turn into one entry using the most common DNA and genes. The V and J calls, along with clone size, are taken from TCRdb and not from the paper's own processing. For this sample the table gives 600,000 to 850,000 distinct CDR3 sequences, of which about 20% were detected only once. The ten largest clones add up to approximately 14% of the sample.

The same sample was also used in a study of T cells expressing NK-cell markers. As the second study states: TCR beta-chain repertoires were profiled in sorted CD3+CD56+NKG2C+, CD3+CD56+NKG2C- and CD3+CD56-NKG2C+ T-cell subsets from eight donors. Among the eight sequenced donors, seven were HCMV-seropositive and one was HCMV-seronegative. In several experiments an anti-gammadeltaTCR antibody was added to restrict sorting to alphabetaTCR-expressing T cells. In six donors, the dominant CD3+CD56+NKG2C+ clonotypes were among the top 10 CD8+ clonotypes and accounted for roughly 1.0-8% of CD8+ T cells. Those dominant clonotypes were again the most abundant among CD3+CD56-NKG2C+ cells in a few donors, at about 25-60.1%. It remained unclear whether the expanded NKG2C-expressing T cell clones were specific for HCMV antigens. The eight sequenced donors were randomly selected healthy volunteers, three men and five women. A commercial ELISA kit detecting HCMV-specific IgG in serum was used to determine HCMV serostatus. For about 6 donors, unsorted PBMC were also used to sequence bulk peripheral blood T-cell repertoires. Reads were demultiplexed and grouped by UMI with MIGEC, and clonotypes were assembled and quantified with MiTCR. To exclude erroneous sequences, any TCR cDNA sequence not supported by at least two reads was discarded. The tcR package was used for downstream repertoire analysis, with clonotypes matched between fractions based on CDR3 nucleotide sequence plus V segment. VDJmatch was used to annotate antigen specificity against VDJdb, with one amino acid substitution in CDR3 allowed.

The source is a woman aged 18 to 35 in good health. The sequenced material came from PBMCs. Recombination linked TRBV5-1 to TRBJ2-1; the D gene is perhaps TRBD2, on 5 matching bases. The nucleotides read TGCGCCAGCAGCTTGGCCCGCGGAGGTGGTAATGAGCAGTTCTTC. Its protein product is CASSLARGGGNEQFF.